Presented here are 5 T cell receptor beta chains from one specimen sequenced in a study of T cell repertoires in cytomegalovirus infection. Their antigens remain unidentified. A single record per CDR3 protein comes from TCRdb applying MiXCR to the reads. The sample lists roughly 990,000 distinct CDR3 sequences; about a third were seen once. Specimen: cultured CD8+ T cells from PBMCs, collected from culture after CMV antigen stimulation. Receptors originate from a human donor in good health (CMV status not recorded). Some clones in this sample may be carry-over from other donors' samples.

This clonotype appeared many times. The chain links TRBV7-2 to TRBJ1-2, with no clear D. The germline V and J ends were trimmed by 0 bases and 4 bases, with 18 bases remaining between them. The CDR3 length is 17 residues. The V gene's germline CDR1 is SGHTA and CDR2 FQGNSA. Written as DNA, the CDR3 is TGTGCCAGCAGCTTAGCCGGGGTATGGGGTATGAGCTATGGCTACACCTTC. Translating gives CASSLAGVWGMSYGYTF.

CDR3 DNA: TGTGCCAGCAGAACAGGCACCCTAATCCAAGAGACCCAGTACTTC. Translation: CASRTGTLIQETQYF. The chain is built from TRBV27 and TRBJ2-5; D is possibly TRBD1 (5 bases). This CDR3 contains 15 residues. The germline V and J ends were trimmed by 6 bases and 1 base, with 15 bases remaining between them. CDR1 and CDR2 from the germline V gene are MNHEY and SMNVEV (reference sequence).

This chain links TRBV6-1 with TRBJ2-1; D remains ambiguous. From germline, CDR1 is MNHNS and CDR2 SASEGT. The CDR3 spans 9 residues. Here the CDR3 reads CVIHNEQFF. DNA of the CDR3: TGTGTCATACACAATGAGCAGTTCTTC.

This clonotype was counted between two and nine times. V is TRBV9 and J is TRBJ2-6; tentatively, D is TRBD1 or TRBD2 (5 bases each). Germline V lookup: CDR1 SGDLS, CDR2 YYNGEE. Trimming removed 0 bases at V and 1 base at J, with 14 bases between. The CDR3 length is 18 residues. The CDR3 sequence is CASSVVVGPHSGANVLTF. Here the CDR3 DNA reads TGTGCCAGCAGCGTAGTGGTGGGACCGCATTCTGGGGCCAACGTCCTGACTTTC.

In its sample, this clonotype was seen a few times. The chain has TRBV19 and TRBJ1-1, with D maybe TRBD1 (5 bases). Germline V gene sequence: CDR1 LNHDA, CDR2 SQIVND (reference sequence). This CDR3 is 15 amino acids long. Trimming took off 7 bases at V and 1 base at J, with 16 bases between the two ends. DNA for the CDR3: TGTGCCAGTACCCCCCTTGGGGGGACGAACACTGAAGCTTTCTTT. Translated, it gives CASTPLGGTNTEAFF.